The 14 T cell receptor beta chains below come from one sample, sequenced in a study of blood T cell repertoires in COVID-19. Repertoires were generated with immunoSEQ multiplex PCR, while TCRdb's copy carries only in-frame clones and drops some. Of 200,000 to 250,000 clones in the sample, approximately 82% were seen once. The specimen sequenced was peripheral blood. These receptors all come from a man in his forties or fifties with active or convalescent COVID-19.

There are a few counts of this clone. The V call is TRBV5-4, the J call TRBJ2-5; no firm D call. The CDR3 runs to 12 residues. V lost 1 base and J lost 12, with 13 bases in between. Germline V lookup: CDR1 SGHNT, CDR2 YYREEE (reference sequence). CDR3 in amino acids: CASSLRRGREYF. As DNA, the CDR3 is TGTGCCAGCAGCTTGCGGAGAGGCAGAGAGTACTTC.

V gene TRBV11-1 combines with J gene TRBJ2-4, with a weak D call TRBD2 (6 bases). CDR3 length equals 16 residues. Germline CDR1 is SGHAT and CDR2 is FQDESV (reference sequence). Trimming took 3 bases from V and 6 from J, leaving 18 bases between them. The CDR3 spells CASSLDGAPGGNIQYF. In DNA, the CDR3 is TGTGCCAGCAGCTTGGACGGGGCTCCCGGGGGAAACATTCAGTACTTC. The whole variable domain, remainder taken from reference TRBV11-1 and TRBJ2-4, is EAEVAQSPRYKITEKSQAVAFWCDPISGHATLYWYRQILGQGPELLVQFQDESVVDDSQLPKDRFSAERLKGVDSTLKIQPAELGDSAMYLCASSLDGAPGGNIQYFGAGTRLSVL.

This chain connects TRBV6-2 or TRBV6-3 to TRBJ1-4, with D possibly matching TRBD1 (5 bases). Deletions cut 1 base from V and 0 bases from J, with 9 bases between. CDR1 is MNHEY and CDR2 is SVGEGT in the germline V gene. The CDR3 contains 16 residues. CDR3 sequence (DNA): TGTGCCAGCAGTTACTTGGACACAGCAACTAATGAAAAACTGTTTTTT. Translation gives CASSYLDTATNEKLFF.

V gene TRBV3-1 (or the pseudogene TRBV3-2) combines with J gene TRBJ2-3, with 8 bases fitting TRBD2. The CDR3 spans 17 residues. Germline-derived CDR1 and CDR2 are LGHDT and YNNKEL (reference sequence). J lost 7 bases, V lost 4 bases, and 16 bases had no gene match. The CDR3 DNA reads as TGTGCCAGCAGCCGTCTTATTAGCGGGATAGGGGCAAATACGCAGTATTTT. This translates into CASSRLISGIGANTQYF.

This clone has only a few counts. The gene calls are TRBV20-1 and TRBJ1-1; no firm D call. Germline CDR1 reads DFQATT; CDR2 reads SNEGSKA (reference sequence). V lost 1 base and J 6 bases, leaving 6 bases between the germline ends. This CDR3 has 11 amino acids. Here the CDR3 reads CSARGRSEAFF. The CDR3 nucleotides read TGCAGTGCTAGAGGCCGGTCTGAAGCTTTCTTT.

This chain uses TRBV5-4 with TRBJ2-7; a weak D match, TRBD1 (5 bases). From germline, CDR1 is SGHNT and CDR2 YYREEE (reference sequence). This CDR3 spans 14 amino acids. The V end lost 0 bases, the J end lost 5 bases, and 12 bases lay between the germline ends. The CDR3 reads CASSLERGSNEQYV. The CDR3 DNA reads as TGTGCCAGCAGCTTGGAAAGGGGATCTAACGAGCAGTACGTC.

The genes are TRBV5-1 and TRBJ1-1; D is undetermined. This CDR3 contains 13 residues. Germline lookup yields CDR1 SGHRS and CDR2 YFSETQ. V lost 0 bases and J 7 bases, leaving 10 bases between the germline ends. The CDR3 sequence is CASSLDYSGEAFF. The CDR3 nucleotides are TGCGCCAGCAGCTTGGACTACTCCGGTGAAGCTTTCTTT.

CDR3 DNA: TGTGCCAGCAGCTTAACCCCGTCGGGTGGTCCGAACCCTGAAAAACTGTTTTTT. This encodes CASSLTPSGGPNPEKLFF. The V and J genes are TRBV7-2 and TRBJ1-4; no definite D call. V was pared by 2 bases and J by 7 bases, with 23 bases between. Germline V lookup: CDR1 SGHTA, CDR2 FQGNSA. CDR3 length: 18 residues.

This clone was counted a single time. CDR3 bases: TGTGCCAGCAGCCTACGAGGGGGGGTTAGCTATGGCTACACCTTC. As protein: CASSLRGGVSYGYTF. The genes are TRBV4-2 and TRBJ1-2, with a possible D match to TRBD1 (6 bases). The CDR3 loop spans 15 amino acids. V shed 4 bases and J shed 4 bases, with 16 bases lying between them. The germline V gene encodes CDR1 LGHNA and CDR2 YNFKEQ.

This clone was detected only a few times. The genes are TRBV7-2 and TRBJ1-2; D is undetermined. This CDR3 contains 16 residues. With 3 bases removed from V and 0 bases from J, the gap between germline ends came to 14 bases. The V gene's germline CDR1 is SGHTA and CDR2 FQGNSA. Here the CDR3 DNA reads TGTGCCAGCAGCTTCAATTTTGTAGTAGCTAACTATGGCTACACCTTC. Translation gives CASSFNFVVANYGYTF.

The V and J genes are TRBV7-2 and TRBJ2-2, with a possible D match to TRBD2 (7 bases). Germline-derived CDR1 and CDR2 are SGHTA and FQGNSA. This CDR3 is built from 15 residues. V shed 1 base and J shed 5 bases, with 11 bases lying between them. The CDR3 bases are TGTGCCAGCAGCTTAGAAGGGGGGGGGACCGGGGAGCTGTTTTTT. Translated: CASSLEGGGTGELFF.

V and J are TRBV7-2 and TRBJ1-1, with D possibly TRBD1 on 6 matching bases. V was clipped by 0 bases and J by 6 bases, with 17 bases between them. The germline V gene has CDR1 SGHTA and CDR2 FQGNSA. This CDR3 has 16 amino acids. The DNA for the CDR3 is TGTGCCAGCAGCTTAGCCACAGGGTCCCAAAACGCTGAAGCTTTCTTT. Translation gives CASSLATGSQNAEAFF.

The chain recombines TRBV4-1 with TRBJ1-5, with D perhaps TRBD1 (5 bases). The CDR3 has 14 amino acids. Per the germline V gene, CDR1 is MGHRA and CDR2 is YSYEKL. V shed 0 bases and J shed 9 bases, with 12 bases lying between them. The DNA of the CDR3 is TGCGCCAGCAGCCAAGATACCCACGGGGGGCCCCAGCATTTT. It codes for CASSQDTHGGPQHF.

The chain combines TRBV27 with TRBJ2-5; D is possibly TRBD1 (6 bases). V lost 5 bases and J lost 4, with 20 bases in between. The CDR3 is 16 amino acids. In germline, CDR1 is MNHEY, CDR2 SMNVEV (reference sequence). The DNA for the CDR3 is TGTGCCAGCAGTCGATACAGGGCTGGGGTCGTAGAGACCCAGTACTTC. Protein sequence: CASSRYRAGVVETQYF.